This T cell receptor beta chain was retrieved from a study of blood T cell repertoires in COVID-19. Study summary: Samples of COVID-19 (acute and convalescent) were obtained from the United States, Italy and Spain. The analysed material was cDNA or gDNA that came from T cells, B-cell-depleted T cells, or PBMCs.

Per the original methods: Counts of nucleated cells, estimated from reference gene primer amplification, were obtained. TCRdb keeps only in-frame clones here, not all; method: immunoSEQ multiplex PCR. V and J calls and clone size are copied from that table; D and trimming were computed from the DNA. The repertoire has more than 20,000 clones, around three quarters of them found once; the top ten carry more than 10%. V dropped 6 bases and J dropped 8 bases, with 13 bases sitting between them. The CDR3 is 12 amino acids. The sequenced sample consisted of peripheral blood. J is TRBJ1-2 and V is TRBV12-3 or TRBV12-4, with D possibly being TRBD1 (6 bases). The sequence was collected from a man in his sixties with active COVID-19. CDR3 protein: CASRSTGNGYTF. DNA for the CDR3: TGTGCCAGCAGATCTACAGGGAACGGCTACACCTTC.